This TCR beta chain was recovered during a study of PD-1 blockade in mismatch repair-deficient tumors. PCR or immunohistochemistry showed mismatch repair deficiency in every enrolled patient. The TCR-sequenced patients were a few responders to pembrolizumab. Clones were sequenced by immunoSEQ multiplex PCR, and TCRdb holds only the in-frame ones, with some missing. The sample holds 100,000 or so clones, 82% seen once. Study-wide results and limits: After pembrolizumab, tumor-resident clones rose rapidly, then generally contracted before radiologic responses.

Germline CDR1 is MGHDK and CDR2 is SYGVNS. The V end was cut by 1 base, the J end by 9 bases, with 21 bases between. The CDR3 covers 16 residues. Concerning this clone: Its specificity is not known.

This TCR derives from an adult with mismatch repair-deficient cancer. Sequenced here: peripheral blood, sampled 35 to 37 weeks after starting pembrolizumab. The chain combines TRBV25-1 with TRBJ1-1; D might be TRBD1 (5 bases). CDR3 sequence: CASSESGRGRENKAFF. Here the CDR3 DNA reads TGTGCCAGCAGTGAATCAGGACGGGGCAGGGAGAATAAAGCTTTCTTT. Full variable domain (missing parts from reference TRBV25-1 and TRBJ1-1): EADIYQTPRYLVIGTGKKITLECSQTMGHDKMYWYQQDPGMELHLIHYSYGVNSTEKGDLSSESTVSRIRTEHFPLTLESARPSHTSQYLCASSESGRGRENKAFFGQGTRLTVV.